The source of this T cell receptor beta chain is a study of cytomegalovirus exposure and HLA in healthy donors. Study results and limitations: An analysis that came later showed most CMV-associated TCR beta chains appearing HLA-restricted. Highly shared variants forming one cluster were likely a sequencing artifact.

As to this clone: Its target is not known. Other DNA sequences in this specimen translate into the identical CDR3.

With 60 Vbeta and 13 Jbeta primers, the PCR was carried out. TCRdb's table, derived via immunoSEQ multiplex PCR, lists solely in-frame clones and lacks some. The sample holds 150,000 to 200,000 clones, over 75% seen once. V was clipped by 5 bases and J by 2 bases, with 15 bases between them. Germline values: CDR1 SGHTA, CDR2 FQGNSA. The CDR3 is 15 amino acids. Material: PBMCs. This clonotype was sampled from a man aged 50 to 59 in good health and CMV-seropositive. This rearrangement joins TRBV7-2 to TRBJ1-1, with D unclear. This chain's CDR3 is CASSRSWGGNTEAFF. The CDR3 bases are TGTGCCAGCAGCCGATCGTGGGGAGGAAACACTGAAGCTTTCTTT.